This TCR beta chain derives from a study of early T cells in non-severe SARS-CoV-2 infection. TCRdb reanalysed the 5' RACE reads using MiXCR and keeps one entry per CDR3 protein. Of 75,000 to 100,000 distinct CDR3 sequences in the sample, 11% to 15% were seen once. Germline assignment: CDR1 SGDLS and CDR2 YYNGEE. The CDR3 sequence is 13 residues long. V dropped 0 bases and J dropped 6 bases, with 9 bases sitting between them. This TCR was sampled from an adult who was a healthcare worker with PCR-confirmed SARS-CoV-2 infection or an uninfected control (not recorded which). This chain connects TRBV9 to TRBJ1-2; a weak D match, TRBD1 (6 bases). Sample: whole blood. As DNA, the CDR3 is TGTGCCAGCAGCGTAGGGACAGAGGATGGCTACACCTTC. This encodes CASSVGTEDGYTF.